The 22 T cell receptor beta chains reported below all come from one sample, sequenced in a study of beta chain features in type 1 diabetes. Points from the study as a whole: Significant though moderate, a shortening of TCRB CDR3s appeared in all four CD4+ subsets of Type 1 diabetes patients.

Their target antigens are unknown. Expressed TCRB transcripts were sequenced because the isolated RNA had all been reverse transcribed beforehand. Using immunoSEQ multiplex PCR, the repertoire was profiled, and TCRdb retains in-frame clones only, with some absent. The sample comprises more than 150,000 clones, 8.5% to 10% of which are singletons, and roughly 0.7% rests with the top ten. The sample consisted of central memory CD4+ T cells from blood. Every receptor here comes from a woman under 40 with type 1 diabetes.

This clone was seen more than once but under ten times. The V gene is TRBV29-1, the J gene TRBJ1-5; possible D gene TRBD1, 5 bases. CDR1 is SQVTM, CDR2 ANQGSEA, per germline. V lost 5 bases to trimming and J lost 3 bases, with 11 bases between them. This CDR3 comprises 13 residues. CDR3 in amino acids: CSVTDSYNQPQHF. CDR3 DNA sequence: TGCAGCGTTACCGACAGTTACAATCAGCCCCAGCATTTT.

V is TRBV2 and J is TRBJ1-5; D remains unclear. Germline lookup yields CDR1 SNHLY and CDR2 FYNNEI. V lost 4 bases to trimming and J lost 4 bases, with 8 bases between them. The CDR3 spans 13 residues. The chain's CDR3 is CASSANRNQPQHF. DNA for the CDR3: TGTGCCAGCAGTGCGAACAGAAATCAGCCCCAGCATTTT.

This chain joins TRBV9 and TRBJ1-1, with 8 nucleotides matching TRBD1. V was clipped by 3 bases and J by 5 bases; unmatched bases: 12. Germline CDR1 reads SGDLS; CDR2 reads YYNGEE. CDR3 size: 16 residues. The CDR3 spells CASSAFPTGDGTEAFF. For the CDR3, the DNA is TGTGCCAGCAGCGCATTTCCGACAGGGGACGGAACTGAAGCTTTCTTT.

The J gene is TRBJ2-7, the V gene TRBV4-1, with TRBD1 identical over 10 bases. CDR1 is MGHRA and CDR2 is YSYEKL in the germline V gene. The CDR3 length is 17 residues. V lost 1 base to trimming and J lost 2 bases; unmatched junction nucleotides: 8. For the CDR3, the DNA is TGCGCCAGCAGCCAAGCCTGGACAGGGGGTCGTACCTACGAGCAGTACTTC. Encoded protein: CASSQAWTGGRTYEQYF.

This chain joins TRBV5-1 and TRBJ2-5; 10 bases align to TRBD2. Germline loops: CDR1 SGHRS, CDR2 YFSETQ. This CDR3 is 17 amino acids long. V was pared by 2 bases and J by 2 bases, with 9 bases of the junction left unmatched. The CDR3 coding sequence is TGCGCCAGCAGCTTCATTTCTAGCGGGAGAGGACAAGAGACCCAGTACTTC. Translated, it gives CASSFISSGRGQETQYF. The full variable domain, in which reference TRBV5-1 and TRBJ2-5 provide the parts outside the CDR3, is KAGVTQTPRYLIKTRGQQVTLSCSPISGHRSVSWYQQTPGQGLQFLFEYFSETQRNKGNFPGRFSGRQFSNSRSEMNVSTLELGDSALYLCASSFISSGRGQETQYFGPGTRLLVL.

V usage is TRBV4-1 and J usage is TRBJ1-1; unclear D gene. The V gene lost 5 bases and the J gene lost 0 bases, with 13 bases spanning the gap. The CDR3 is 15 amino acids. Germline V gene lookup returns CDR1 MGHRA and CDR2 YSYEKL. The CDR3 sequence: CASSSLAALNTEAFF. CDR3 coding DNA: TGCGCCAGCAGCTCCCTGGCGGCCTTGAACACTGAAGCTTTCTTT.

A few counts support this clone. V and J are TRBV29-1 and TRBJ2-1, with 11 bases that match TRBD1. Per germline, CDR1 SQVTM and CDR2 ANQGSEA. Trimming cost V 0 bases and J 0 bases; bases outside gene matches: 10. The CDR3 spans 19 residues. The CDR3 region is CSVEDRGTGGLSSYNEQFF. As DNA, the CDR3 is TGCAGCGTTGAAGATCGGGGGACAGGGGGTCTGAGCTCCTACAATGAGCAGTTCTTC.

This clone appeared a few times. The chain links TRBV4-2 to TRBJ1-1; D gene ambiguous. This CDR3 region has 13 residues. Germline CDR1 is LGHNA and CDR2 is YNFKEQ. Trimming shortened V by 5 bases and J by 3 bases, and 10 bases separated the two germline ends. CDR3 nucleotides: TGTGCCAGCAGCTTATTCCAGGACACTGAAGCTTTCTTT. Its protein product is CASSLFQDTEAFF.

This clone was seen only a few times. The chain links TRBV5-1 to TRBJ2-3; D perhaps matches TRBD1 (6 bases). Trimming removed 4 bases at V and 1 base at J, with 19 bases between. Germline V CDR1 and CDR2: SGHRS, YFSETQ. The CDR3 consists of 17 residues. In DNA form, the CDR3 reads TGCGCCAGCAGCCTAATACCCTCGACAGGAGGCACAGATACGCAGTATTTT. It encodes CASSLIPSTGGTDTQYF.

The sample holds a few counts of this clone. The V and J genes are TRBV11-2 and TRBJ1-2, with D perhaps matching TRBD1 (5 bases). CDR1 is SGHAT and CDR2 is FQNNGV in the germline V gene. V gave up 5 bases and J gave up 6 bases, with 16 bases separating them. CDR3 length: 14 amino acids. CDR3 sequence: CASSNGGTQHGYTF. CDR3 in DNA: TGTGCCAGCAGCAATGGAGGGACTCAGCATGGCTACACCTTC. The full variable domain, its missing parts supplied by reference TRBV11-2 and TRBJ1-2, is EAGVAQSPRYKIIEKRQSVAFWCNPISGHATLYWYQQILGQGPKLLIQFQNNGVVDDSQLPKDRFSAERLKGVDSTLKIQPAKLEDSAVYLCASSNGGTQHGYTFGSGTRLTVV.

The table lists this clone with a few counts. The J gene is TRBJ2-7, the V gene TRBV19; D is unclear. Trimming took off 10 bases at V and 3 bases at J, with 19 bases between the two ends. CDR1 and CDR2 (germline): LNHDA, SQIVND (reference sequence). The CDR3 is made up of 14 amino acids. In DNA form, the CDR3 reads TGTGCCACCGCACGATTGGGCAGTAGCTACGAGCAGTACTTC. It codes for CATARLGSSYEQYF.

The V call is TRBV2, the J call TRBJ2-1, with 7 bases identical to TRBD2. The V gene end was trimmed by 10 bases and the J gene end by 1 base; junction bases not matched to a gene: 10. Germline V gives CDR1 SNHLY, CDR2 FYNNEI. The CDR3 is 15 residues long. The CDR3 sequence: CATTVGRESYNEQFF. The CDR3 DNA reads TGTGCCACCACCGTGGGGCGGGAGTCCTACAATGAGCAGTTCTTC.

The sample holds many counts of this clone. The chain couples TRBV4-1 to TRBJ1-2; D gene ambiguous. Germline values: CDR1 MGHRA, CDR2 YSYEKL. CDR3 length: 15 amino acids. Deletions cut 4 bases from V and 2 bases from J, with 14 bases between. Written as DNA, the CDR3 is TGCGCCAGCAGCCGGTCGGCGGGTCCCAACTATGGCTACACCTTC. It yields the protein CASSRSAGPNYGYTF.

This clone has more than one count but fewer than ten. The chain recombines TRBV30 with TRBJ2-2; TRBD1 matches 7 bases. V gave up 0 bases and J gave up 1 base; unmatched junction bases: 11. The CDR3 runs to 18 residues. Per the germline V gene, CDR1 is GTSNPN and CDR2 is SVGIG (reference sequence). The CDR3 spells CAWSVIQGIPLNTGELFF. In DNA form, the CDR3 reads TGTGCCTGGAGTGTAATACAGGGGATACCCTTGAACACCGGGGAGCTGTTTTTT.

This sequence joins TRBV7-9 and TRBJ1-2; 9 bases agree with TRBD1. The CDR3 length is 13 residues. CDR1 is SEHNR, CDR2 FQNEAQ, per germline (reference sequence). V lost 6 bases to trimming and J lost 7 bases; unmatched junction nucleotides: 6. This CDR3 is CASSLQGARGYTF. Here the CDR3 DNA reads TGTGCCAGCAGTTTACAGGGGGCGCGTGGCTACACCTTC.

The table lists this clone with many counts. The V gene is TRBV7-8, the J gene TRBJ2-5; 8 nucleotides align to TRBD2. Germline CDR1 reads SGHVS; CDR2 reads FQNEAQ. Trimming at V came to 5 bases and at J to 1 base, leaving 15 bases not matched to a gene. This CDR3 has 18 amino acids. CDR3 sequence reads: CASSPYRLTSGVQETQYF. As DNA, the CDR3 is TGTGCCAGCAGCCCCTACCGACTAACTAGCGGAGTCCAAGAGACCCAGTACTTC.

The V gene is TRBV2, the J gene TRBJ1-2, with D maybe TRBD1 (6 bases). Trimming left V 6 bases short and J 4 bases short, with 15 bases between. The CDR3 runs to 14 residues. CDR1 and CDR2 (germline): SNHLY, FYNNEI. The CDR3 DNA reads TGTGCCAGCAGCCCCTCAACAGGGACCTATGGCTACACCTTC. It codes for CASSPSTGTYGYTF.

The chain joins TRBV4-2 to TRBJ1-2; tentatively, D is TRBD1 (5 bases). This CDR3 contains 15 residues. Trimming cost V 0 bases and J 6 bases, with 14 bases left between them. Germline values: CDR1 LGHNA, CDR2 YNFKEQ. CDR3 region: CASSQDVLAGNGYTF. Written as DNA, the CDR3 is TGTGCCAGCAGCCAAGATGTACTAGCAGGGAATGGCTACACCTTC.

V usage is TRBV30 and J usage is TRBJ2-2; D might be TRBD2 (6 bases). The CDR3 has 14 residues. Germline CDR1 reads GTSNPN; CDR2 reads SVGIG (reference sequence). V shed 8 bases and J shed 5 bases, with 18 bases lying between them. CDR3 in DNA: TGTGCCCGACGGGCCGAGGAGGGTACCGGGGAGCTGTTTTTT. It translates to CARRAEEGTGELFF.

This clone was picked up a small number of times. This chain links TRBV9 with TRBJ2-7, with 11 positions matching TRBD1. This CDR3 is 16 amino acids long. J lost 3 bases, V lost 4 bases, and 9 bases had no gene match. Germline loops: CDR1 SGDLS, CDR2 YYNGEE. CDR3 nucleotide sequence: TGTGCCAGCAGCTCCCGAGACGGGACAGGGGGCTACGAGCAGTACTTC. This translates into CASSSRDGTGGYEQYF.

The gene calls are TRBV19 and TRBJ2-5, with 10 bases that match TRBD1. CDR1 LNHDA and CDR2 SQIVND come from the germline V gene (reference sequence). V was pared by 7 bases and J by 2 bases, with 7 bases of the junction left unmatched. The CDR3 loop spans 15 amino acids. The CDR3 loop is CASKRGQGIQETQYF. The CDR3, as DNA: TGTGCCAGTAAAAGGGGACAGGGGATTCAAGAGACCCAGTACTTC.

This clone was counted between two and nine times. CDR3 sequence reads: CAISESGGRDEKLFF. The CDR3 DNA follows: TGTGCCATCAGTGAGTCGGGAGGGCGCGATGAAAAACTGTTTTTT. J is TRBJ1-4 and V is TRBV10-3, with D uncertain. The CDR3 sequence is 15 residues long. The V end lost 0 bases, the J end lost 6 bases, and 11 bases lay between the germline ends. CDR1 is ENHRY, CDR2 SYGVKD, per germline.